Following are 26 T cell receptor beta chains from one sample sequenced in a study of blood T cell repertoires in COVID-19. Here immunoSEQ multiplex PCR was the method, and the copy in TCRdb shows in-frame clones only, minus some. Among approximately 320,000 clones listed, approximately 85% were seen once. Sequenced material: peripheral blood. The receptor set was obtained from a human donor in a cohort sampled during active COVID-19.

This chain uses TRBV9 with TRBJ2-2, with 14 positions matching TRBD2. The V and J ends lost 3 bases and 5 bases, in that order; junction bases with no gene match: 3. Germline assignment: CDR1 SGDLS and CDR2 YYNGEE. The CDR3 covers 16 residues. The CDR3 is CASSGLAGGFTGELFF. CDR3 bases: TGTGCCAGCAGCGGACTAGCGGGGGGGTTTACCGGGGAGCTGTTTTTT.

This chain connects TRBV30 to TRBJ2-2; a weak D match, TRBD1 (7 bases). V was cut by 0 bases and J by 7 bases, with 12 bases left in between. Germline V CDR1 and CDR2: GTSNPN, SVGIG (reference sequence). This CDR3 has 14 amino acids. The CDR3 DNA reads TGTGCCTGGAGTGTGGAGGGGGCGGTCGGGGAGCTGTTTTTT. Translation gives CAWSVEGAVGELFF.

The chain uses TRBV2 and TRBJ2-3, with TRBD2 matching over 12 bases. The J segment lost 5 bases and the V segment lost 0 bases, leaving 9 bases of the junction unmatched. The CDR3 is 18 residues long. The V gene's germline CDR1 is SNHLY and CDR2 FYNNEI. DNA of the CDR3: TGTGCCAGCAGTGAAGCAATCCTAGCGGGGGGGTACATAGATACGCAGTATTTT. Amino acids: CASSEAILAGGYIDTQYF.

The chain combines TRBV1 with TRBJ1-5. TRBV1 is flagged as a pseudogene. The CDR3 has 14 amino acids. The CDR3 DNA sequence: TGCACCAGCAGTATCGGGGGAAACAATCAGCCCCAGCATTTT. Protein product: CTSSIGGNNQPQHF.

The gene calls are TRBV19 and TRBJ1-2; unclear D gene. Trimming pared 5 bases from V and 3 bases from J, leaving 7 bases between. The CDR3 sequence is 12 residues long. Germline V gene sequence: CDR1 LNHDA, CDR2 SQIVND (reference sequence). The chain's CDR3 is CASSQPDYGYTF. The CDR3 DNA is TGTGCCAGTAGTCAACCGGACTATGGCTACACCTTC.

This chain links TRBV7-3 with TRBJ2-1, with D possibly TRBD2 on 6 matching bases. This CDR3 comprises 14 residues. The germline gives CDR1 SGHTA, CDR2 FQGTGA. Trimming cost V 2 bases and J 7 bases, with 12 bases left between them. CDR3 loop: CASSLGGRGNEQFF. The CDR3 nucleotides are TGTGCCAGCAGCTTAGGGGGGAGAGGGAATGAGCAGTTCTTC.

The J gene is TRBJ2-7, the V gene TRBV7-2, with TRBD1 matching over 7 bases. Trimming removed 5 bases from V and 3 bases from J; junction bases left unmatched: 7. The germline V gene has CDR1 SGHTA and CDR2 FQGNSA. The CDR3 sequence is 14 residues long. The CDR3 coding sequence is TGTGCCAGCAGCCAGCCCGGGACAGTCTACGAGCAGTACTTC. This codes for CASSQPGTVYEQYF.

This chain connects TRBV6-5 to TRBJ1-4, with D possibly matching TRBD1 (5 bases). This CDR3 has 11 amino acids. Trimming removed 7 bases at V and 14 bases at J, with 14 bases between. Germline V gene data show CDR1 as MNHEY and CDR2 as SVGAGI. The CDR3 DNA reads TGTGCCAGCATTCAGGGCATTCGGCTGTTTTTT. Protein sequence: CASIQGIRLFF.

This chain joins TRBV7-9 and TRBJ2-7; 10 nucleotides line up with TRBD1. This CDR3 region has 17 residues. In germline, CDR1 is SEHNR, CDR2 FQNEAQ (reference sequence). V dropped 2 bases and J dropped 2; count of bases not matched to a gene: 9. The CDR3 DNA follows: TGTGCCAGCAGCTTATTCCGGGGGACAGGGGCTACCTACGAGCAGTACTTC. It yields the protein CASSLFRGTGATYEQYF.

The chain is built from TRBV24-1 and TRBJ1-3; D is uncertain. The CDR3 loop spans 13 amino acids. Trimming shortened V by 4 bases and J by 2 bases, and 5 bases separated the two germline ends. Germline CDR1 reads KGHDR; CDR2 reads SFDVKD. The CDR3 nucleotides are TGTGCCACCAGTGAGTCTACTGGAAACACCATATATTTT. Protein: CATSESTGNTIYF.

This chain uses TRBV7-8 with TRBJ2-1, with D perhaps matching TRBD2 (5 bases). V was trimmed by 7 bases and J by 0 bases, leaving 16 bases between them. Germline CDR1 and CDR2: SGHVS and FQNEAQ. This CDR3 comprises 16 residues. As DNA, the CDR3 is TGTGCCAGCACCCCCAGACCGGGAAGCTCCTACAATGAGCAGTTCTTC. Its protein is CASTPRPGSSYNEQFF.

The gene calls are TRBV6-5 and TRBJ1-4, with TRBD1 as a possible D gene (5 bases). Germline values: CDR1 MNHEY, CDR2 SVGAGI. The CDR3 contains 16 residues. V was pared by 0 bases and J by 3 bases, with 11 bases between. Here the CDR3 DNA reads TGTGCCAGCAGTTACTCGAACGCAGGGCCTAATGAAAAACTGTTTTTT. It yields the protein CASSYSNAGPNEKLFF.

V usage is TRBV9 and J usage is TRBJ2-5; 12 bases agree with TRBD2. This CDR3 comprises 14 residues. With V trimmed by 5 bases and J by 4 bases, 3 bases remained unmatched. Germline lookup yields CDR1 SGDLS and CDR2 YYNGEE. CDR3 region: CASRTSGSGETQYF. Written as DNA, the CDR3 is TGTGCCAGCAGGACTAGCGGGAGTGGAGAGACCCAGTACTTC.

The gene calls are TRBV27 and TRBJ1-2; D is ambiguous. Between the trimmed V and J ends, which lost 3 bases and 8 bases, there was a span of 16 bases. CDR1 and CDR2 from the germline V gene are MNHEY and SMNVEV (reference sequence). The CDR3 runs to 14 residues. Here the CDR3 reads CASSFGGPGWGYTF. In nucleotides, the CDR3 is TGTGCCAGCAGTTTCGGCGGTCCCGGTTGGGGCTACACCTTC.

The CDR3, as DNA: TGTGCCAGCAGTGAAAGTTGGTATTATGGGGACAGCTACGAGCAGTACTTC. This translates into CASSESWYYGDSYEQYF. The chain has TRBV6-1 and TRBJ2-7; 7 nucleotides align to TRBD1. The CDR3 is 17 amino acids. Germline V gene sequence: CDR1 MNHNS, CDR2 SASEGT. J was trimmed by 3 bases and V by 2 bases; bases with no gene match: 13.

This clone was counted a single time. The J gene is TRBJ2-2, the V gene TRBV7-9, with no clear D. Trimming left V 1 base short and J 3 bases short, with 9 bases between. The CDR3 is made up of 15 amino acids. Per the germline V gene, CDR1 is SEHNR and CDR2 is FQNEAQ (reference sequence). CDR3 region: CASSLGQVDTGELFF. CDR3 DNA sequence: TGTGCCAGCAGCTTAGGCCAGGTGGACACCGGGGAGCTGTTTTTT.

The genes are TRBV19 and TRBJ1-5; TRBD1 might be the D (5 bases). CDR1 is LNHDA, CDR2 SQIVND, per germline (reference sequence). The CDR3 loop spans 13 amino acids. Between the trimmed V and J ends, which lost 11 bases and 3 bases, there was a span of 14 bases. The chain's CDR3 is CAGAADHNQPQHF. DNA for the CDR3: TGTGCCGGGGCGGCGGATCACAATCAGCCCCAGCATTTT.

The chain recombines TRBV29-1 with TRBJ1-1, with a tentative D call TRBD1 (6 bases). There are 14 residues in the CDR3. The germline gives CDR1 SQVTM, CDR2 ANQGSEA. The ends were cut back, 3 bases at V and 3 bases at J, with 14 bases in the middle. The CDR3 sequence: CSVDFVQGDTEAFF. CDR3 nucleotide sequence: TGCAGCGTTGACTTTGTACAGGGTGACACTGAAGCTTTCTTT. Based on the CDR3 plus reference TRBV29-1 and TRBJ1-1, the full variable domain is SAVISQKPSRDICQRGTSLTIQCQVDSQVTMMFWYRQQPGQSLTLIATANQGSEATYESGFVIDKFPISRPNLTFSTLTVSNMSPEDSSIYLCSVDFVQGDTEAFFGQGTRLTVV.

J is TRBJ2-6 and V is TRBV3-1 (or the pseudogene TRBV3-2), with TRBD1 as a possible D gene (5 bases). The V end was cut by 0 bases, the J end by 2 bases, with 17 bases between. Per germline, CDR1 LGHDT and CDR2 YNNKEL (reference sequence). The CDR3 totals 19 residues. This chain's CDR3 is CASSQEWGLKTPGANVLTF. The CDR3 nucleotides are TGTGCCAGCAGCCAAGAGTGGGGCCTAAAAACCCCTGGGGCCAACGTCCTGACTTTC.

This clone showed up just once. V and J are TRBV7-8 and TRBJ2-3; 12 positions match TRBD1. There are 15 residues in the CDR3. Germline V gene sequence: CDR1 SGHVS, CDR2 FQNEAQ. After removal of 11 bases from V and 3 bases from J, the junction contained 9 bases not matched to a gene. The CDR3: CAGTGTGGVTDTQYF. The CDR3 nucleotides read TGTGCCGGAACCGGGACAGGGGGCGTGACAGATACGCAGTATTTT.

The V gene is TRBV5-8, the J gene TRBJ1-2; D remains ambiguous. Germline CDR1 SGHTS, CDR2 YDEGEE. CDR3 size: 13 residues. V was pared by 0 bases and J by 5 bases, with 8 bases between. The CDR3, as DNA: TGTGCCAGCAGCTTGGTGCAGACTTATGGCTACACCTTC. As protein: CASSLVQTYGYTF.

The chain employs TRBV24-1 and TRBJ1-2; perhaps TRBD1 as D (5 bases). The germline CDR1 and CDR2 sequences are KGHDR and SFDVKD. The CDR3 extends over 13 amino acids. V gave up 3 bases and J gave up 5 bases, with 9 bases separating them. The CDR3 loop is CATSDETAYGYTF. The DNA for the CDR3 is TGTGCCACCAGTGATGAGACAGCTTATGGCTACACCTTC.

The rearrangement joins TRBV4-2 to TRBJ1-1; TRBD1 matches at 7 bases. This CDR3 contains 18 residues. V lost 1 base and J lost 5; bases outside the gene matches: 16. In germline, CDR1 is LGHNA, CDR2 YNFKEQ. The CDR3 bases are TGTGCCAGCAGCCAAGTTGGGTCGGCAGGGGGGCCGAAGACTGAAGCTTTCTTT. This gives the protein CASSQVGSAGGPKTEAFF.

The chain couples TRBV25-1 to TRBJ2-3; tentative D call: TRBD1 (6 bases). The V gene lost 1 base and the J gene lost 2 bases, with 16 bases spanning the gap. Germline V gene data show CDR1 as MGHDK and CDR2 as SYGVNS. This CDR3 spans 17 amino acids. The CDR3 DNA reads TGTGCCAGCAGTGAATTTAATTACAGGGTGAACACAGATACGCAGTATTTT. Translated, it gives CASSEFNYRVNTDTQYF.

The genes are TRBV19 and TRBJ1-2; 9 nucleotides align to TRBD1. This CDR3 spans 15 amino acids. The germline V gene encodes CDR1 LNHDA and CDR2 SQIVND (reference sequence). V lost 7 bases and J lost 3; bases outside the gene matches: 9. The CDR3 DNA sequence: TGTGCCAGTACCTCCTTGACAGGGGGGGACTATGGCTACACCTTC. Translated: CASTSLTGGDYGYTF.

This clone was found once. The chain carries TRBV4-2 and TRBJ2-3; 9 bases fit TRBD2. The length of the CDR3 is 17 residues. CDR1 LGHNA and CDR2 YNFKEQ come from the germline V gene. The V gene end was trimmed by 5 bases and the J gene end by 1 base; junction bases not matched to a gene: 10. CDR3 in amino acids: CASSGGASGTRTDTQYF. The CDR3 DNA is TGTGCCAGCAGCGGCGGGGCTAGCGGGACCCGCACAGATACGCAGTATTTT.